The T cell receptor beta chain under discussion was sequenced for a study of blood T cell repertoires in COVID-19. Study-wide background: T cells, B-cell-depleted T cells, or PBMCs supplied cDNA or gDNA.

TCRdb's table, derived via immunoSEQ multiplex PCR, lists solely in-frame clones and lacks some. The repertoire holds roughly 410,000 clones, around nine tenths seen once, with approximately 1.5% in the top ten. This CDR3 is built from 15 residues. The ends lost 1 base at V and 6 bases at J; junction bases unmatched: 5. Germline V gives CDR1 SGHAT, CDR2 FQNNGV. The chain recombines TRBV11-2 with TRBJ1-2; TRBD1 agrees at 10 bases. The sequence came from a woman aged 40 to 50 with COVID-19, enrolled during active disease. Source material: peripheral blood. The CDR3 DNA sequence: TGTGCCAGCAGCTTAGTTGGGACAGGGGTAGATGGCTACACCTTC. Encoded protein: CASSLVGTGVDGYTF. Full variable domain (rest looked up from reference TRBV11-2 and TRBJ1-2): EAGVAQSPRYKIIEKRQSVAFWCNPISGHATLYWYQQILGQGPKLLIQFQNNGVVDDSQLPKDRFSAERLKGVDSTLKIQPAKLEDSAVYLCASSLVGTGVDGYTFGSGTRLTVV.